These 23 T cell receptor beta chains were all obtained from the same sample, sequenced in a study of T cells after yellow fever vaccination. TCRdb reprocessed the 5' RACE reads via MiXCR and lists one record per CDR3 protein. The table has 310,000 or so distinct CDR3 sequences, around 3.6% seen once. The sequencing here drew on PBMCs, taken on the day of the yellow fever booster vaccination. These receptors came from a man aged 18 to 30 who received the YFV17D yellow fever vaccine.

This clonotype was detected ten times or more. V gene TRBV20-1 combines with J gene TRBJ1-1; tentative D call: TRBD1 (5 bases). Germline V gene lookup returns CDR1 DFQATT and CDR2 SNEGSKA (reference sequence). The CDR3 runs to 13 residues. Between the trimmed V and J ends, which lost 4 bases and 5 bases, there was a span of 14 bases. CDR3 residues: CSAKGRVETEAFF. The CDR3 DNA sequence: TGCAGTGCTAAGGGCAGGGTGGAGACTGAAGCTTTCTTT.

This clonotype was counted ten times or more. This sequence joins TRBV20-1 and TRBJ2-7; 8 bases are shared with TRBD1. CDR3 length equals 15 residues. The V gene's germline CDR1 is DFQATT and CDR2 SNEGSKA (reference sequence). J lost 7 bases, V lost 5 bases, and 16 bases had no gene match. CDR3 amino acids: CSALPDLTGAGEQYF. The DNA of the CDR3 is TGCAGTGCTCTGCCGGACCTGACAGGGGCGGGGGAGCAGTACTTC.

This clonotype was found many times. The chain joins TRBV20-1 to TRBJ2-1; 11 positions agree with TRBD2. In germline, CDR1 is DFQATT, CDR2 SNEGSKA (reference sequence). The CDR3 extends over 14 amino acids. After removal of 8 bases from V and 9 bases from J, the junction contained 12 bases not matched to a gene. The CDR3 sequence is CSSLAGGAQIEQFF. DNA for the CDR3: TGCAGTTCTTTAGCGGGGGGGGCCCAGATTGAGCAGTTCTTC.

About this clonotype: One end of the junction fails to match germline, which may point to a read error. This rearrangement joins TRBV20-1 to TRBJ2-5, with a possible D match to TRBD2 (6 bases). CDR1 DFQATT and CDR2 SNEGSKA come from the germline V gene (reference sequence). The CDR3 spans 13 residues. The CDR3 sequence: CSTSWVPQETQYF. The CDR3 coding sequence is TGCAGTACTAGCTGGGTCCCCCAGGAGACCCAGTACTTC.

This clonotype was observed many times. The chain recombines TRBV6-6 with TRBJ1-5; maybe TRBD1 (6 bases). Germline-derived CDR1 and CDR2 are MNHNY and SVGAGI (reference sequence). The CDR3 extends over 15 amino acids. V was trimmed by 4 bases and J by 7 bases, leaving 17 bases between them. As DNA, the CDR3 is TGTGCCAGCAGTTGGGACATCGGAGGGAGGCAGCCCCAGCATTTT. Amino acids: CASSWDIGGRQPQHF.

This clonotype was recorded at least ten times. V gene TRBV10-3 combines with J gene TRBJ1-2; D is perhaps TRBD1 (6 bases). The ends were cut back, 0 bases at V and 7 bases at J, with 18 bases in the middle. CDR1 is ENHRY, CDR2 SYGVKD, per germline. This CDR3 spans 16 amino acids. In DNA form, the CDR3 reads TGTGCCATCAGTGAGTCGACAGGTGGCGGGGTTTCTGGCTACACCTTC. It translates to CAISESTGGGVSGYTF.

This clonotype showed up many times. V gene TRBV4-1 combines with J gene TRBJ2-4, with TRBD2 as a possible D gene (6 bases). The CDR3 has 18 residues. V was cut by 1 base and J by 6 bases, with 22 bases left in between. Germline V gives CDR1 MGHRA, CDR2 YSYEKL. The CDR3 DNA sequence: TGCGCCAGCAGCCAAGCCGCTTTAGGAGGGATTACTGTAAACATTCAGTACTTC. It yields the protein CASSQAALGGITVNIQYF.

This clonotype has more than one count but fewer than ten. The chain couples TRBV7-2 to TRBJ2-1; 8 nucleotides align to TRBD2. This CDR3 has 18 amino acids. Trimming cost V 6 bases and J 0 bases; bases outside gene matches: 13. Germline assignment: CDR1 SGHTA and CDR2 FQGNSA. The CDR3 sequence: CASSWARVAGLSYNEQFF. CDR3 bases: TGTGCCAGCAGTTGGGCCAGGGTAGCGGGGCTCTCCTACAATGAGCAGTTCTTC.

The chain joins TRBV6-6 to TRBJ1-2, with D possibly being TRBD1 (6 bases). CDR3 size: 12 residues. Germline lookup yields CDR1 MNHNY and CDR2 SVGAGI (reference sequence). V was clipped by 5 bases and J by 8 bases, with 12 bases between them. The CDR3 sequence: CASSNTGNGYTF. CDR3 DNA sequence: TGTGCCAGCAGTAATACAGGGAACGGCTACACCTTC.

This clonotype has a count of ten or more. J is TRBJ2-1 and V is TRBV7-6; 9 positions match TRBD2. V gave up 1 base and J gave up 4 bases; unmatched junction bases: 5. Germline values: CDR1 SGHVS, CDR2 FNYEAQ. The CDR3 totals 16 residues. The CDR3 reads CASSLESAGGYNEQFF. In DNA, the CDR3 is TGTGCCAGCAGCTTAGAAAGTGCGGGGGGGTACAATGAGCAGTTCTTC.

This clonotype was picked up a small number of times. The V call is TRBV2, the J call TRBJ2-3; 11 positions agree with TRBD2. V shed 6 bases, J shed 2 bases, and the junction held 4 bases outside the gene matches. Germline V lookup: CDR1 SNHLY, CDR2 FYNNEI. This CDR3 region has 15 residues. The CDR3 nucleotides are TGTGCCAGCAGGCAACTAGCGGGGGCCACAGATACGCAGTATTTT. Its translation is CASRQLAGATDTQYF. The full variable domain, completed using reference TRBV2 and TRBJ2-3, is EPEVTQTPSHQVTQMGQEVILRCVPISNHLYFYWYRQILGQKVEFLVSFYNNEISEKSEIFDDQFSVERPDGSNFTLKIRSTKLEDSAMYFCASRQLAGATDTQYFGPGTRLTVL.

Many counts were recorded for this clonotype. The chain combines TRBV12-3 or TRBV12-4 with TRBJ1-4, with 10 positions matching TRBD1. With 6 bases clipped from V and 8 bases from J, the junction kept 6 bases outside the gene matches. CDR3 length: 14 residues. CDR3 DNA sequence: TGTGCCAGCAGCTTCGGGACAGGGGTGGAAAAACTGTTTTTT. Amino acid sequence: CASSFGTGVEKLFF.

This clonotype was seen at least ten times. As DNA, the CDR3 is TGTGCCAGCAATCAGGGACCCGGGGAGCTGTTTTTT. It translates to CASNQGPGELFF. The chain links TRBV12-3 or TRBV12-4 to TRBJ2-2; D might be TRBD1 or TRBD2, each matching 5 bases. Trimming cost V 7 bases and J 6 bases, with 9 bases left between them. The CDR3 covers 12 residues.

This clonotype has ten or more counts. The V and J genes are TRBV5-1 and TRBJ1-1, with TRBD1 as a possible D gene (6 bases). Germline V lookup: CDR1 SGHRS, CDR2 YFSETQ. The CDR3 is made up of 15 amino acids. V lost 3 bases, J lost 5 bases, and 17 bases lay in between. CDR3 nucleotide sequence: TGCGCCAGCAGCTGGCGTGGGGGCGGATGGACTGAAGCTTTCTTT. Amino acids: CASSWRGGGWTEAFF.

This clonotype was observed a few times. The V call is TRBV5-1, the J call TRBJ1-2; D unresolved. Germline CDR1 and CDR2: SGHRS and YFSETQ. The CDR3 totals 14 residues. V lost 4 bases and J lost 8, with 18 bases in between. The CDR3 protein is CASSKIDGFMGYTF. In nucleotides, the CDR3 is TGCGCCAGCAGCAAAATTGACGGCTTCATGGGCTACACCTTC.

The sample holds many counts of this clonotype. This rearrangement joins TRBV7-2 to TRBJ2-1; tentative D call: TRBD2 (7 bases). V lost 3 bases, J lost 4 bases, and 10 bases lay in between. Per the germline V gene, CDR1 is SGHTA and CDR2 is FQGNSA. The CDR3 length is 14 residues. The CDR3: CASSLAGAYNEQFF. CDR3 sequence (DNA): TGTGCCAGCAGCTTGGCGGGGGCTTACAATGAGCAGTTCTTC.

The V gene is TRBV2, the J gene TRBJ1-6, with D uncertain. Germline V gene sequence: CDR1 SNHLY, CDR2 FYNNEI. The CDR3 contains 15 residues. The germline V and J ends were trimmed by 4 bases and 1 base, with 8 bases remaining between them. CDR3 in amino acids: CASSVEGSYNSPLHF. CDR3 coding DNA: TGTGCCAGCAGTGTCGAGGGATCCTATAATTCACCCCTCCACTTT.

This clonotype was detected many times. V usage is TRBV5-1 and J usage is TRBJ2-3, with a tentative D call TRBD1 (6 bases). CDR1 and CDR2 from the germline V gene are SGHRS and YFSETQ. V was cut by 3 bases and J by 2 bases, with 10 bases left in between. The CDR3 runs 14 residues. The CDR3 DNA follows: TGCGCCAGCAGCTCGGACAGCGCCACAGATACGCAGTATTTT. This gives the protein CASSSDSATDTQYF.

As for this clonotype: The junction departs from the called germline gene at one end, perhaps through a read error. Here the CDR3 reads CASSQQVFEETQYF. As DNA, the CDR3 is TGTGCTAGCAGCCAACAAGTATTTGAAGAGACCCAGTACTTC. The chain carries TRBV7-7 and TRBJ2-5, with D hard to call. The CDR3 runs to 14 residues. Germline V CDR1 and CDR2: SSHAT, FNYEAQ (reference sequence).

The V call is TRBV7-6, the J call TRBJ1-1, with no clear D. The germline V gene encodes CDR1 SGHVS and CDR2 FNYEAQ. The V end was cut by 2 bases, the J end by 7 bases, with 11 bases between. The CDR3 extends over 13 amino acids. The CDR3 DNA reads as TGTGCCAGCAGCTTATATTCAGAGCGTGAAGCTTTCTTT. Residues: CASSLYSEREAFF.

This clonotype has a count of ten or more. The J gene is TRBJ2-7, the V gene TRBV4-3; D is possibly TRBD1 (6 bases). The germline V gene has CDR1 LGHNA and CDR2 YSLEER. This CDR3 region has 14 residues. V was shortened by 4 bases and J by 2 bases, with 12 bases between the two germline ends. The CDR3 sequence: CASSRETGPYEQYF. For the CDR3, the DNA is TGCGCCAGCAGCCGAGAGACAGGACCCTACGAGCAGTACTTC.

This clonotype was seen at least ten times. The genes are TRBV5-1 and TRBJ2-4, with D tentatively TRBD1 (5 bases). The CDR3 consists of 13 residues. Germline CDR1 is SGHRS and CDR2 is YFSETQ. Trimming stripped 3 bases from V and 7 bases from J, with 11 bases between. In DNA, the CDR3 is TGCGCCAGCAGCTCTGGGCCAGGGAACATTCAGTACTTC. Residues: CASSSGPGNIQYF.

This chain connects TRBV6-6 to TRBJ1-1, with D perhaps TRBD1 (6 bases). V was cut by 2 bases and J by 4 bases, with 14 bases left in between. This CDR3 spans 15 amino acids. In germline, CDR1 is MNHNY, CDR2 SVGAGI (reference sequence). CDR3 sequence (DNA): TGTGCCAGCAGTTACCTCTCCGCAGGGGCCACTGAAGCTTTCTTT. This translates into CASSYLSAGATEAFF.